This T cell receptor beta chain came from a study of identical twins' blood T cells. In regard to this clonotype: Its matching antigen is unknown.

Study observations and caveats: Shared environment remains a possible cause of twin similarity. Top TCRbeta clonotypes were shared more with twin than unrelated donors.

Each CDR3 protein gets one entry after TCRdb re-called the 5' RACE reads with MiXCR. The sample has about 370,000 distinct CDR3 sequences, under 30% seen once. The donors were healthy female monozygous twins, three pairs in total. Reared together, all three twin pairs probably met the same infectious agents and vaccines. The specimen sequenced was PBMCs. The origin of this receptor is a woman aged 18-55 years in good health.

CDR3 residues: CASSLGGQTSGNTIYF. CDR3 in DNA: TGTGCCAGCAGCTTAGGGGGACAGACCTCTGGAAACACCATATATTTT. The chain uses TRBV7-9 and TRBJ1-3; 7 positions match TRBD1. The V segment lost 1 base and the J segment 0 bases; nucleotides outside the gene matches: 3. The CDR3 sequence is 16 residues long. CDR1 is SEHNR and CDR2 is FQNEAQ in the germline V gene (reference sequence). The full variable domain, rest sourced from reference TRBV7-9 and TRBJ1-3, is DTGVSQNPRHKITKRGQNVTFRCDPISEHNRLYWYRQTLGQGPEFLTYFQNEAQLEKSRLLSDRFSAERPKGSFSTLEIQRTEQGDSAMYLCASSLGGQTSGNTIYFGEGSWLTVV.